The 5 T cell receptor beta chains listed next were all sequenced from one sample in a study of technical replicates of blood from four donors. TCRdb keeps only in-frame clones here, not all; method: immunoSEQ multiplex PCR. This table holds about 82,000 clones, around 90% found once. The sample was T cells isolated from PBMCs. These receptors were obtained from a human donor in good health.

This clone appeared a single time. The CDR3 reads CASSDSGGAGYEQYF. The CDR3 DNA reads as TGTGCCAGCAGTGACAGCGGGGGGGCCGGCTACGAGCAGTACTTC. This sequence joins TRBV6-6 and TRBJ2-7, with 10 bases fitting TRBD2. The V gene end was trimmed by 5 bases and the J gene end by 3 bases; junction bases not matched to a gene: 7. Germline V gene lookup returns CDR1 MNHNY and CDR2 SVGAGI (reference sequence). The CDR3 runs 15 residues.

This chain links TRBV11-2 with TRBJ1-1, with unresolved D. V was clipped by 3 bases and J by 5 bases, with 7 bases between them. The V gene's germline CDR1 is SGHAT and CDR2 FQNNGV. CDR3 length: 12 residues. Here the CDR3 DNA reads TGTGCCAGCAGCTTGGTTGAGACTGAAGCTTTCTTT. It codes for CASSLVETEAFF.

This chain connects TRBV11-2 to TRBJ2-2; maybe TRBD2 (5 bases). The CDR3 extends over 13 amino acids. From germline, CDR1 is SGHAT and CDR2 FQNNGV. Trimming took 3 bases from V and 7 from J, leaving 9 bases between them. Here the CDR3 DNA reads TGTGCCAGCAGCTTTAAAACTAGCGGGGAGCTGTTTTTT. Its translation: CASSFKTSGELFF.

The chain has TRBV19 and TRBJ2-1; 9 bases agree with TRBD2. Germline CDR1 LNHDA, CDR2 SQIVND (reference sequence). Germline trimming cut 10 bases from V and 7 bases from J; bases unmatched to any gene: 14. The CDR3 runs 15 residues. CDR3 amino acids: CATKDSGRVLNEQFF. CDR3 bases: TGTGCCACCAAGGATAGCGGGAGAGTGTTGAATGAGCAGTTCTTC.

This chain uses TRBV21-1 with TRBJ2-7; no check of the table's D call, TRBD2, against the DNA was made. TRBV21-1 is designated a pseudogene. This CDR3 is 15 amino acids long. This CDR3 is CASSKGRLVFYEQYF. CDR3 in DNA: TGTGCCAGCAGCAAAGGGCGACTAGTCTTCTACGAGCAGTACTTC.